A single sample gave rise to the 24 T cell receptor beta chains below, sequenced in a study of beta chain features in type 1 diabetes. Expressed TCRB transcripts got sequenced, as all isolated RNA was reverse transcribed. Measured with immunoSEQ multiplex PCR; TCRdb has only the in-frame clones, and not every one. The sample lists more than 250,000 clones; over 14% were seen once. The antigens of these receptors remain unknown. Notes on the study in general: Significant though moderate, a shortening of TCRB CDR3s appeared in all four CD4+ subsets of Type 1 diabetes patients.

The sequenced material came from naive CD4+ T cells from blood. The receptors here all came from a man aged 18 to 29 with type 1 diabetes.

Concerning this clone: Other DNA sequences of this sample code for an identical CDR3. The chain combines TRBV15 with TRBJ2-1, with 8 bases identical to TRBD2. Germline V gives CDR1 LNHNV, CDR2 YYDKDF (reference sequence). This CDR3 is built from 15 residues. V trimming: 0 bases; J trimming: 4 bases; junction bases outside the gene matches: 2. In DNA form, the CDR3 reads TGTGCCACCAGCAGAGATCCGGGAGGGTACAATGAGCAGTTCTTC. This gives the protein CATSRDPGGYNEQFF.

The V call is TRBV5-6, the J call TRBJ1-2, with D possibly TRBD1 on 6 matching bases. The CDR3 extends over 13 amino acids. The germline V gene encodes CDR1 SGHDT and CDR2 YYEEEE. The ends were cut back, 3 bases at V and 7 bases at J, with 13 bases in the middle. CDR3 loop: CASSYTGLGGYTF. The CDR3 DNA reads TGTGCCAGCAGCTATACAGGGTTGGGTGGCTACACCTTC.

This clone was seen a few times. The chain has TRBV11-2 and TRBJ1-2; 7 nucleotides align to TRBD1. V shed 4 bases and J 4 bases; nucleotides not matched to a gene: 6. The CDR3 length is 14 residues. Germline assignment: CDR1 SGHAT and CDR2 FQNNGV. The CDR3 DNA reads as TGTGCCAGCAGCTCGACAACAGGGGTCTATGGCTACACCTTC. Residues: CASSSTTGVYGYTF. The full variable domain, completed using reference TRBV11-2 and TRBJ1-2, is EAGVAQSPRYKIIEKRQSVAFWCNPISGHATLYWYQQILGQGPKLLIQFQNNGVVDDSQLPKDRFSAERLKGVDSTLKIQPAKLEDSAVYLCASSSTTGVYGYTFGSGTRLTVV.

V is TRBV27 and J is TRBJ2-1; the match to TRBD2 covers 12 bases. After removal of 5 bases from V and 8 bases from J, the junction contained 4 bases not matched to a gene. This CDR3 has 14 amino acids. Per the germline V gene, CDR1 is MNHEY and CDR2 is SMNVEV (reference sequence). As DNA, the CDR3 is TGTGCCAGCAGTCGGACTAGCGGGATGTATGAGCAGTTCTTC. Encoded protein: CASSRTSGMYEQFF.

The chain recombines TRBV6-5 with TRBJ2-7, with D perhaps TRBD2 (6 bases). The CDR3 contains 14 residues. Germline-derived CDR1 and CDR2 are MNHEY and SVGAGI. V lost 8 bases and J 2 bases, leaving 16 bases between the germline ends. The CDR3 loop is CASGPGGTPYEQYF. The CDR3 region has the DNA TGTGCCAGCGGCCCCGGCGGGACCCCCTACGAGCAGTACTTC.

This clone was seen a handful of times. The J gene is TRBJ1-2, the V gene TRBV7-2; D perhaps matches TRBD1 (6 bases). In germline, CDR1 is SGHTA, CDR2 FQGNSA. The CDR3 totals 14 residues. The V and J ends lost 5 bases and 11 bases respectively, with 21 bases between them. The CDR3 nucleotides are TGTGCCAGCAGCCAATTAGGGGGGGATCGTGGGTACACCTTC. The encoded protein is CASSQLGGDRGYTF. Variable domain in full (rest from reference TRBV7-2 and TRBJ1-2): GAGVSQSPSNKVTEKGKDVELRCDPISGHTALYWYRQSLGQGLEFLIYFQGNSAPDKSGLPSDRFSAERTGGSVSTLTIQRTQQEDSAVYLCASSQLGGDRGYTFGSGTRLTVV.

J is TRBJ2-7 and V is TRBV5-1, with a possible D match to TRBD1 (5 bases). Trimming stripped 4 bases from V and 4 bases from J, with 9 bases between. The germline V gene has CDR1 SGHRS and CDR2 YFSETQ. The CDR3 is made up of 12 amino acids. The CDR3 coding sequence is TGCGCCAGCAGCCAGGACAAATACGAGCAGTACTTC. This translates into CASSQDKYEQYF. The full variable domain, with the rest looked up from reference TRBV5-1 and TRBJ2-7, is KAGVTQTPRYLIKTRGQQVTLSCSPISGHRSVSWYQQTPGQGLQFLFEYFSETQRNKGNFPGRFSGRQFSNSRSEMNVSTLELGDSALYLCASSQDKYEQYFGPGTRLTVT.

This chain links TRBV12-5 with TRBJ2-4, with TRBD1 identical over 8 bases. Germline-derived CDR1 and CDR2 are LGHNT and FRNRAP. Unmatched junction bases numbered 2, after V lost 0 bases and J lost 1 base. This CDR3 spans 16 amino acids. CDR3 sequence: CASGLVRDRAKNIQYF. In DNA form, the CDR3 reads TGTGCTAGTGGTTTGGTACGGGACAGGGCCAAAAACATTCAGTACTTC.

This chain connects TRBV2 to TRBJ1-5; D gene ambiguous. In germline, CDR1 is SNHLY, CDR2 FYNNEI. Trimming shortened V by 7 bases and J by 3 bases, and 7 bases separated the two germline ends. The CDR3 has 12 residues. CDR3 sequence reads: CASKRANQPQHF. In nucleotides, the CDR3 is TGTGCCAGCAAGAGGGCCAATCAGCCCCAGCATTTT.

In its sample, this clone was seen a few times. The chain joins TRBV7-9 to TRBJ2-1; 10 bases map to TRBD1. The CDR3 has 17 residues. Germline CDR1 reads SEHNR; CDR2 reads FQNEAQ (reference sequence). The ends lost 11 bases at V and 4 bases at J; junction bases unmatched: 17. CDR3 protein: CAVGQGQGSRLYNEQFF. DNA for the CDR3: TGTGCCGTTGGGCAGGGACAGGGGAGTCGTCTATACAATGAGCAGTTCTTC. Drawing the rest from reference TRBV7-9 and TRBJ2-1, the complete variable domain is DTGVSQNPRHKITKRGQNVTFRCDPISEHNRLYWYRQTLGQGPEFLTYFQNEAQLEKSRLLSDRFSAERPKGSFSTLEIQRTEQGDSAMYLCAVGQGQGSRLYNEQFFGPGTRLTVL.

The chain joins TRBV18 to TRBJ1-2; a weak D match, TRBD1 (6 bases). The length of the CDR3 is 15 residues. Per the germline V gene, CDR1 is KGHSH and CDR2 is LQKENI. Trimming took off 3 bases at V and 0 bases at J, with 11 bases between the two ends. The CDR3 here is CASSPPGQPNYGYTF. DNA for the CDR3: TGTGCCAGCTCACCCCCCGGACAGCCTAACTATGGCTACACCTTC. The complete variable domain, with remaining parts taken from reference TRBV18 and TRBJ1-2, reads NAGVMQNPRHLVRRRGQEARLRCSPMKGHSHVYWYRQLPEEGLKFMVYLQKENIIDESGMPKERFSAEFPKEGPSILRIQQVVRGDSAAYFCASSPPGQPNYGYTFGSGTRLTVV.

This clone occurred a few times. The CDR3 here is CASSLALTNRETQYF. Here the CDR3 DNA reads TGCGCCAGCAGCTTGGCCCTTACTAACCGAGAGACCCAGTACTTC. The J gene is TRBJ2-5, the V gene TRBV5-1; D gene unclear. Germline CDR1 SGHRS, CDR2 YFSETQ. V lost 0 bases and J 4 bases, leaving 13 bases between the germline ends. The CDR3 covers 15 residues.

To note about this clone: Relative to the germline gene, one junction end is altered; a read error may explain this. The J gene is TRBJ2-7, the V gene TRBV13; TRBD2 agrees at 8 bases. Germline-derived CDR1 and CDR2 are PRHDT and FYEKMQ (reference sequence). The CDR3 covers 17 residues. CDR3 coding DNA: TGTGCCAGCACCTTAACCATGACCGGGACTAGCTCCTACGAGCAGTACTTC. Protein sequence: CASTLTMTGTSSYEQYF.

The table lists this clone with a few counts. The J gene is TRBJ2-7, the V gene TRBV2, with 12 bases that match TRBD2. The germline gives CDR1 SNHLY, CDR2 FYNNEI. The V segment lost 2 bases and the J segment 3 bases; nucleotides outside the gene matches: 5. CDR3 length: 16 residues. The CDR3 region has the DNA TGTGCCAGCAGTGAAAGTGGACTAGCGGGACACTACGAGCAGTACTTC. Translating gives CASSESGLAGHYEQYF.

This clone was observed a handful of times. The V and J genes are TRBV27 and TRBJ1-6; 10 nucleotides align to TRBD1. V was pared by 6 bases and J by 9 bases, with 17 bases of the junction left unmatched. Germline V gene lookup returns CDR1 MNHEY and CDR2 SMNVEV (reference sequence). CDR3 length: 18 residues. DNA of the CDR3: TGTGCCAGCAGGACGACAGGGGGCACGAGGAGGGTCGTTTCACCCCTCCACTTT. The encoded protein is CASRTTGGTRRVVSPLHF.

The chain recombines TRBV7-2 with TRBJ1-2, with 9 bases fitting TRBD1. V lost 3 bases, J lost 7 bases, and 6 bases stayed unmatched. The CDR3 consists of 14 residues. Per germline, CDR1 SGHTA and CDR2 FQGNSA. The CDR3 coding sequence is TGTGCCAGCAGCTTCCGGGACAGGGCGCGTGGCTACACCTTC. The encoded protein is CASSFRDRARGYTF.

This clone was observed a few times. J is TRBJ1-5 and V is TRBV29-1, with D maybe TRBD1 (6 bases). There are 13 residues in the CDR3. Per germline, CDR1 SQVTM and CDR2 ANQGSEA. V was cut by 6 bases and J by 4 bases, with 13 bases left in between. The CDR3: CSVRQDWNQPQHF. The CDR3 DNA follows: TGCAGCGTAAGACAGGATTGGAATCAGCCCCAGCATTTT. Drawing the rest from reference TRBV29-1 and TRBJ1-5, the complete variable domain is SAVISQKPSRDICQRGTSLTIQCQVDSQVTMMFWYRQQPGQSLTLIATANQGSEATYESGFVIDKFPISRPNLTFSTLTVSNMSPEDSSIYLCSVRQDWNQPQHFGDGTRLSIL.

V is TRBV4-3 and J is TRBJ2-5, with 10 positions matching TRBD2. This CDR3 is 15 amino acids long. In germline, CDR1 is LGHNA, CDR2 YSLEER. V dropped 2 bases and J dropped 5; count of bases not matched to a gene: 5. The CDR3 sequence is CASSQTTSGWETQYF. In nucleotides, the CDR3 is TGCGCCAGCAGCCAAACGACTAGCGGGTGGGAGACCCAGTACTTC.

The chain couples TRBV15 to TRBJ2-5, with a tentative D call TRBD2 (5 bases). The CDR3 runs to 15 residues. Germline CDR1 is LNHNV and CDR2 is YYDKDF (reference sequence). The germline V and J ends were trimmed by 3 bases and 0 bases, with 11 bases remaining between them. The CDR3 sequence: CATSRTKLDQETQYF. Written as DNA, the CDR3 is TGTGCCACCAGCAGGACAAAACTAGACCAAGAGACCCAGTACTTC.

This clone has just a few counts. CDR3 amino acids: CATSRVGETQYF. Written as DNA, the CDR3 is TGTGCCACCAGCAGAGTCGGGGAGACCCAGTACTTC. J is TRBJ2-5 and V is TRBV15, with D unclear. This CDR3 spans 12 amino acids. CDR1 is LNHNV, CDR2 YYDKDF, per germline (reference sequence). The V end lost 1 base, the J end lost 5 bases, and 5 bases lay between the germline ends.

The CDR3 spells CASHEPGVRNTEAFF. CDR3 bases: TGTGCCAGCCATGAGCCAGGGGTTAGGAACACTGAAGCTTTCTTT. This chain links TRBV27 with TRBJ1-1, with a tentative D call TRBD1 (6 bases). The CDR3 has 15 amino acids. Germline V gene data show CDR1 as MNHEY and CDR2 as SMNVEV (reference sequence). Between the trimmed V and J ends, which lost 8 bases and 1 base, there was a span of 17 bases.

The rearrangement joins TRBV12-5 to TRBJ2-1, with D tentatively TRBD1 (7 bases). V lost 0 bases and J 0 bases, leaving 21 bases between the germline ends. The CDR3 length is 20 residues. CDR1 LGHNT and CDR2 FRNRAP come from the germline V gene. CDR3 sequence: CASGLVRAGGLVGSYNEQFF. CDR3 DNA: TGTGCTAGTGGTTTGGTACGGGCAGGGGGACTCGTGGGCTCCTACAATGAGCAGTTCTTC. The variable domain in full, with the rest retrieved from reference TRBV12-5 and TRBJ2-1, is DARVTQTPRHKVTEMGQEVTMRCQPILGHNTVFWYRQTMMQGLELLAYFRNRAPLDDSGMPKDRFSAEMPDATLATLKIQPSEPRDSAVYFCASGLVRAGGLVGSYNEQFFGPGTRLTVL.

This clone was detected only a few times. V usage is TRBV27 and J usage is TRBJ2-1; D is possibly TRBD2 (5 bases). Looked up from germline, CDR1 is MNHEY and CDR2 is SMNVEV (reference sequence). The V end lost 6 bases, the J end lost 0 bases, and 12 bases lay between the germline ends. The CDR3 spans 15 residues. CDR3: CASSRKADSYNEQFF. The CDR3 DNA reads as TGTGCCAGCAGCCGAAAAGCGGACTCCTACAATGAGCAGTTCTTC.

This chain joins TRBV19 and TRBJ1-1; no firm D call. The CDR3 consists of 17 residues. V was pared by 6 bases and J by 0 bases, with 20 bases between. Germline V gene sequence: CDR1 LNHDA, CDR2 SQIVND (reference sequence). CDR3 protein: CASSPAGLNKMNTEAFF. The CDR3 DNA follows: TGTGCCAGTAGCCCCGCGGGGTTGAACAAAATGAACACTGAAGCTTTCTTT.